The 9 T cell receptor beta chains below were found in one sample sequenced in a study of shared clonotypes between healthy human individuals. The assay was immunoSEQ multiplex PCR, and TCRdb's table has in-frame clones only and misses some. The sample holds approximately 1.5 million clones, less than 99% seen once. Sequenced: naive CD4+ T cells sorted from blood. Subset meaning: CD45RA+ positively selected. Receptors originate from a man younger than 45 in good health.

The genes are TRBV5-1 and TRBJ2-1; D not resolved. This CDR3 spans 14 amino acids. V lost 2 bases and J 5 bases, leaving 11 bases between the germline ends. Germline V lookup: CDR1 SGHRS, CDR2 YFSETQ. CDR3 nucleotides: TGCGCCAGCAGCTTTGGCGGAGTAAACAATGAGCAGTTCTTC. Amino acid sequence: CASSFGGVNNEQFF.

V gene TRBV7-2 combines with J gene TRBJ2-1, with 10 bases aligning to TRBD1. This CDR3 is 17 amino acids long. Germline assignment: CDR1 SGHTA and CDR2 FQGNSA. The V and J ends lost 5 bases and 4 bases, in that order; junction bases with no gene match: 11. CDR3 sequence reads: CASSHRDRGIAYNEQFF. The CDR3 nucleotides are TGTGCCAGCAGCCACCGGGACAGGGGTATTGCATACAATGAGCAGTTCTTC.

This chain connects TRBV6-1 to TRBJ2-7; no firm D call. CDR1 is MNHNS and CDR2 is SASEGT in the germline V gene. The CDR3 has 15 amino acids. V was pared by 2 bases and J by 2 bases, with 13 bases between. The CDR3 region is CASSEIGRDTYEQYF. In DNA form, the CDR3 reads TGTGCCAGCAGTGAAATAGGGCGAGATACCTACGAGCAGTACTTC.

The chain joins TRBV7-9 to TRBJ2-7, with D possibly being TRBD1 (6 bases). Germline V CDR1 and CDR2: SEHNR, FQNEAQ (reference sequence). V shed 1 base and J shed 6 bases, with 10 bases lying between them. The CDR3 consists of 13 residues. The CDR3 reads CASSLDRVGEQYF. CDR3 DNA: TGTGCCAGCAGCTTAGACAGGGTGGGCGAGCAGTACTTC.

V is TRBV30 and J is TRBJ2-7; D perhaps matches TRBD1 (7 bases). V lost 0 bases and J lost 1, with 13 bases in between. Germline assignment: CDR1 GTSNPN and CDR2 SVGIG (reference sequence). The CDR3 is made up of 15 amino acids. The CDR3 reads CAWSVGGGRSYEQYF. Written as DNA, the CDR3 is TGTGCCTGGAGTGTCGGAGGGGGCAGATCCTACGAGCAGTACTTC.

The chain joins TRBV18 to TRBJ2-1, with TRBD2 matching over 16 bases. CDR3 length: 18 residues. Germline CDR1 KGHSH, CDR2 LQKENI. With 6 bases clipped from V and 7 bases from J, the junction kept 12 bases outside the gene matches. CDR3 region: CASSPGTSGRASENEQFF. The DNA of the CDR3 is TGTGCCAGCTCCCCAGGGACTAGCGGGAGGGCGTCGGAAAATGAGCAGTTCTTC. The full variable domain, rest sourced from reference TRBV18 and TRBJ2-1, is NAGVMQNPRHLVRRRGQEARLRCSPMKGHSHVYWYRQLPEEGLKFMVYLQKENIIDESGMPKERFSAEFPKEGPSILRIQQVVRGDSAAYFCASSPGTSGRASENEQFFGPGTRLTVL.

For this clone: Relative to the germline gene, one junction end is altered; a read error may explain this. CDR3 coding DNA: TGTGCCAGCAGTGACTCCTTCAGGAATAGCAATCAGCCCCAGCATTTT. Residues: CASSDSFRNSNQPQHF. The chain is built from TRBV6-6 and TRBJ1-5; D unresolved. The V gene's germline CDR1 is MNHNY and CDR2 SVGAGI (reference sequence). The CDR3 runs to 16 residues.

V usage is TRBV4-1 and J usage is TRBJ2-1; the match to TRBD2 covers 7 bases. V was pared by 1 base and J by 12 bases, with 15 bases of the junction left unmatched. CDR1 MGHRA and CDR2 YSYEKL come from the germline V gene. The CDR3 loop spans 16 amino acids. CDR3 DNA: TGCGCCAGCAGCCAAGGGCCTGGGGGAGGGCCGTATGGGCAGTTCTTC. Its protein product is CASSQGPGGGPYGQFF.

A word on this clone: Other nucleotide sequences from this sample produce the same CDR3. The chain uses TRBV7-8 and TRBJ2-7; the D is unclear. There are 14 residues in the CDR3. The germline CDR1 and CDR2 sequences are SGHVS and FQNEAQ. Trimming took off 1 base at V and 3 bases at J, with 10 bases between the two ends. The CDR3 loop reads CASSLEGRSYEQYF. CDR3 coding DNA: TGTGCCAGCAGCTTAGAGGGCAGGAGCTACGAGCAGTACTTC.